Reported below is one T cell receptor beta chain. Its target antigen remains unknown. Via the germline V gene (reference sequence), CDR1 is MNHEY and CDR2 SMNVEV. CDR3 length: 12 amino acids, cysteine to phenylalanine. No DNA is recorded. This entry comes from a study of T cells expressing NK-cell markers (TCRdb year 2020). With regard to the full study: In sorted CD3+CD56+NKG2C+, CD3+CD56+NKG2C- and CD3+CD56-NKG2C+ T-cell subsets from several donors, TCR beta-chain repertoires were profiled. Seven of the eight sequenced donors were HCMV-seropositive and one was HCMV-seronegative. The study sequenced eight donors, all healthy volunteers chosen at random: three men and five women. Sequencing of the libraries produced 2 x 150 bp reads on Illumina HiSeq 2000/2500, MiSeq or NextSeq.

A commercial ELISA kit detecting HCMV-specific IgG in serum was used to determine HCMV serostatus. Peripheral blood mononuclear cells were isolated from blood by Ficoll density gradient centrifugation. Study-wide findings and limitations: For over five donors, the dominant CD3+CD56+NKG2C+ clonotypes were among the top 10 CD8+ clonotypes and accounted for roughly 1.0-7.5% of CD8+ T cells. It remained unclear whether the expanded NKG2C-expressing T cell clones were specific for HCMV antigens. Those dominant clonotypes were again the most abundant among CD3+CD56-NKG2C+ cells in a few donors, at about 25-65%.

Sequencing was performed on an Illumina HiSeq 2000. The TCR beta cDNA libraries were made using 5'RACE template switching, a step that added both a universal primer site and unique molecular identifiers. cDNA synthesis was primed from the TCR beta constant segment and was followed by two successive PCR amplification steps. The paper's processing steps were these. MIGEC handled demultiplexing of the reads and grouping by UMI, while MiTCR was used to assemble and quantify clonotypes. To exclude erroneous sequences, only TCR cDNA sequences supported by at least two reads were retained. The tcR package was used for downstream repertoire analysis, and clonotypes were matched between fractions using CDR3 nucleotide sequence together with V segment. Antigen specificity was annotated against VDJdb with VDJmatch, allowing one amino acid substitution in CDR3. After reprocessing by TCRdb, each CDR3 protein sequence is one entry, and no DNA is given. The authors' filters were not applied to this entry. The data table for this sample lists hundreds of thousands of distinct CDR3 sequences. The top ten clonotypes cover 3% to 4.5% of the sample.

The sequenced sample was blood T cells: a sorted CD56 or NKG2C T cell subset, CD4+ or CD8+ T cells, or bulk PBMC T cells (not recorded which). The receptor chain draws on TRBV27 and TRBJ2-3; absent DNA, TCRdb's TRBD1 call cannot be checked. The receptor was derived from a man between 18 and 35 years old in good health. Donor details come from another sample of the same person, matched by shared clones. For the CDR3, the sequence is CASSWQGDTQYF.